These 16 T cell receptor beta chains share one sample of origin, sequenced in a study of beta chain features in type 1 diabetes. The authors reverse transcribed all of the isolated RNA, so sequencing captured expressed TCRB transcripts. Produced via immunoSEQ multiplex PCR; TCRdb's table is partial and in-frame only. The sample yields about 900,000 clones, roughly a sixth seen once. Sequencing input: naive CD4+ T cells from blood. These TCRs come from a woman between 18 and 30 years old in good health.

The chain has TRBV14 and TRBJ1-1; D gene unclear. Trimming removed 2 bases from V and 7 bases from J, with 14 bases in between. The CDR3 loop spans 14 amino acids. Germline V gene lookup returns CDR1 SGHDN and CDR2 FVKESK. CDR3 sequence reads: CASSQFNLKGEAFF. CDR3 bases: TGTGCCAGCAGCCAATTCAACCTAAAGGGTGAAGCTTTCTTT.

The chain employs TRBV9 and TRBJ1-1; D perhaps matches TRBD1 (5 bases). The CDR3 extends over 16 amino acids. The V and J ends lost 1 base and 2 bases respectively, with 15 bases between them. CDR1 and CDR2 (germline): SGDLS, YYNGEE. The CDR3 sequence is CASSVSDRLINTEAFF. The CDR3 DNA sequence: TGTGCCAGCAGCGTATCAGACAGACTCATCAACACTGAAGCTTTCTTT.

This clone has more than one count but fewer than ten. This rearrangement joins TRBV19 to TRBJ2-3; 11 positions agree with TRBD2. Trimming took 5 bases from V and 2 from J; bases not matched to a gene: 6. Germline lookup yields CDR1 LNHDA and CDR2 SQIVND (reference sequence). This CDR3 has 16 amino acids. Here the CDR3 reads CASSALLAGDTDTQYF. Written as DNA, the CDR3 is TGTGCCAGTAGTGCACTACTAGCGGGAGACACAGATACGCAGTATTTT. Variable domain in full (rest from reference TRBV19 and TRBJ2-3): DGGITQSPKYLFRKEGQNVTLSCEQNLNHDAMYWYRQDPGQGLRLIYYSQIVNDFQKGDIAEGYSVSREKKESFPLTVTSAQKNPTAFYLCASSALLAGDTDTQYFGPGTRLTVL.

The V call is TRBV11-2, the J call TRBJ2-1; D call uncertain. Germline-derived CDR1 and CDR2 are SGHAT and FQNNGV. The CDR3 consists of 14 residues. The V end was cut by 3 bases, the J end by 0 bases, with 6 bases between. Written as DNA, the CDR3 is TGTGCCAGCAGCTTTGGATCCTCCTACAATGAGCAGTTCTTC. This codes for CASSFGSSYNEQFF.

The chain links TRBV28 to TRBJ2-7, with 7 bases lining up with TRBD2. The CDR3 is 15 residues long. With 8 bases clipped from V and 4 bases from J, the junction kept 14 bases outside the gene matches. Germline assignment: CDR1 MDHEN and CDR2 SYDVKM. CDR3 sequence reads: CASVRGGRIPYEQYF. CDR3 nucleotides: TGTGCCAGCGTGCGGGGCGGGAGAATCCCGTACGAGCAGTACTTC.

The genes are TRBV9 and TRBJ2-7; 13 bases line up with TRBD2. Germline trimming cut 1 base from V and 3 bases from J; bases unmatched to any gene: 7. The CDR3 length is 17 residues. Germline CDR1 is SGDLS and CDR2 is YYNGEE. In DNA form, the CDR3 reads TGTGCCAGCAGCGTAATAACGGGACTAGCGGGGTGCTACGAGCAGTACTTC. It encodes CASSVITGLAGCYEQYF.

The genes are TRBV2 and TRBJ2-1; 9 bases map to TRBD2. Trimming took 5 bases from V and 7 from J; bases not matched to a gene: 12. Germline CDR1 SNHLY, CDR2 FYNNEI. CDR3 length: 16 amino acids. CDR3 residues: CASSTLRAGGVNEQFF. DNA of the CDR3: TGTGCCAGCAGTACCCTGAGGGCGGGAGGGGTGAATGAGCAGTTCTTC.

V usage is TRBV19 and J usage is TRBJ2-6; D possibly corresponds to TRBD2 (6 bases). Trimming left V 4 bases short and J 2 bases short, with 18 bases between. The CDR3 is made up of 18 amino acids. Germline values: CDR1 LNHDA, CDR2 SQIVND (reference sequence). The CDR3, as DNA: TGTGCCAGTAGTAAGGGTCGGCGGGACCTAACTGGGGCCAACGTCCTGACTTTC. Translation: CASSKGRRDLTGANVLTF.

This clone was counted only a few times. Other nucleotide sequences from this sample produce the same CDR3. The genes are TRBV7-6 and TRBJ2-5; D is unclear. The ends were cut back, 1 base at V and 2 bases at J, with 5 bases in the middle. CDR1 is SGHVS, CDR2 FNYEAQ, per germline. This CDR3 comprises 13 residues. In nucleotides, the CDR3 is TGTGCCAGCAGCTTAGGGGCTCAAGAGACCCAGTACTTC. It codes for CASSLGAQETQYF. The whole variable domain, remainder taken from reference TRBV7-6 and TRBJ2-5, is GAGVSQSPRYKVTKRGQDVALRCDPISGHVSLYWYRQALGQGPEFLTYFNYEAQQDKSGLPNDRFSAERPEGSISTLTIQRTEQRDSAMYRCASSLGAQETQYFGPGTRLLVL.

This clone was detected a few times. The chain employs TRBV27 and TRBJ2-1, with TRBD1 identical over 8 bases. Germline lookup yields CDR1 MNHEY and CDR2 SMNVEV (reference sequence). This CDR3 spans 15 amino acids. Unmatched junction bases numbered 6, after V lost 4 bases and J lost 4 bases. The CDR3 loop is CASSSGQGEYNEQFF. CDR3 in DNA: TGTGCCAGCAGTTCCGGACAGGGAGAATACAATGAGCAGTTCTTC.

On this clone: Other DNA sequences within the sample encode an identical CDR3. The J gene is TRBJ2-5, the V gene TRBV29-1; TRBD1 or TRBD2 may be the D gene (5 bases each). The CDR3 runs to 12 residues. CDR1 and CDR2 (germline): SQVTM, ANQGSEA. V gave up 5 bases and J gave up 5 bases, with 12 bases separating them. The DNA for the CDR3 is TGCAGCGTTACTAGGGGTCATGAGACCCAGTACTTC. Translating gives CSVTRGHETQYF.

The gene calls are TRBV9 and TRBJ2-3; D is perhaps TRBD1 (5 bases). Trimming took 0 bases from V and 7 from J, leaving 9 bases between them. Germline V gives CDR1 SGDLS, CDR2 YYNGEE. This CDR3 is built from 13 residues. The CDR3 region is CASSVGRTNTQYF. CDR3 bases: TGTGCCAGCAGCGTAGGAAGGACAAATACGCAGTATTTT.

Details on this clone: Other DNA sequences of this sample code for an identical CDR3. V gene TRBV7-8 combines with J gene TRBJ2-5; D is undetermined. The CDR3 has 12 amino acids. V lost 3 bases, J lost 5 bases, and 7 bases lay in between. Germline assignment: CDR1 SGHVS and CDR2 FQNEAQ. CDR3 region: CASSLASETQYF. The CDR3 nucleotides are TGTGCCAGCAGCTTGGCGTCCGAGACCCAGTACTTC.

The chain carries TRBV7-9 and TRBJ2-5; D remains ambiguous. The CDR3 has 14 amino acids. The germline CDR1 and CDR2 sequences are SEHNR and FQNEAQ (reference sequence). Between the trimmed V and J ends, which lost 1 base and 2 bases, there was a span of 8 bases. The CDR3 nucleotides are TGTGCCAGCAGCTTAGGCATTAGTCAAGAGACCCAGTACTTC. Translation gives CASSLGISQETQYF.

This clone was found a few times. The genes are TRBV2 and TRBJ2-6; 8 positions match TRBD1. Germline CDR1 is SNHLY and CDR2 is FYNNEI. V shed 8 bases and J 1 base; nucleotides not matched to a gene: 4. CDR3 size: 15 residues. This chain's CDR3 is CASLGQDSGANVLTF. The CDR3, as DNA: TGTGCCAGCTTGGGACAGGATTCTGGGGCCAACGTCCTGACTTTC. Full variable domain (outside the CDR3, taken from reference TRBV2 and TRBJ2-6): EPEVTQTPSHQVTQMGQEVILRCVPISNHLYFYWYRQILGQKVEFLVSFYNNEISEKSEIFDDQFSVERPDGSNFTLKIRSTKLEDSAMYFCASLGQDSGANVLTFGAGSRLTVL.

The V and J genes are TRBV4-2 and TRBJ1-3; D remains unclear. The CDR3 sequence is 15 residues long. The V gene lost 4 bases and the J gene lost 0 bases, with 10 bases spanning the gap. CDR1 LGHNA and CDR2 YNFKEQ come from the germline V gene. The CDR3 is CASSLDRISGNTIYF. CDR3 nucleotide sequence: TGTGCCAGCAGCCTAGACCGCATCTCTGGAAACACCATATATTTT.